This T cell receptor (beta chain) stems from a study of Graves' ophthalmopathy and Graves' hyperthyroidism. The CDR3 is 15 residues long. CDR1 and CDR2 (germline): LNHDA, SQIVND (reference sequence). V was clipped by 1 base and J by 4 bases, with 10 bases between them. Amplification from RNA transcripts yielded the TCR beta CDR3 regions. Second-round multiplex PCR followed a first-round RT-PCR using HTBI primers. A single record per CDR3 protein comes from TCRdb applying MiXCR to the multiplex PCR reads. The table has around 1,200,000 distinct CDR3 sequences, approximately 35% seen once. Diagnosis relied on clinical symptoms, serum thyroxine, TRAb, thyroid ultrasound and orbital computed tomography. Regarding the study as a whole: The model reached roughly 71% sensitivity and approximately 72% specificity for predicting ophthalmopathy progression. Blood samples also showed most expanded thyroid clonotypes exceeding 0.001 frequency. Between ophthalmopathy and stable hyperthyroidism, a 13-signature model drew a separation with 87.88% sensitivity and approximately 77% specificity.

This clonotype has a handful of counts. Its antigen is undetermined. The chain links TRBV19 to TRBJ2-2; D tentatively reads TRBD1 or TRBD2 (5 bases each). Sequencing was performed on peripheral blood or thyroid tissue (not recorded which). This receptor was identified in an adult man with Graves' hyperthyroidism. CDR3 sequence (DNA): TGTGCCAGTAGTATAGCGGGGCTAGGCACCGGGGAGCTGTTTTTT. Encoded protein: CASSIAGLGTGELFF.